The 12 T cell receptor beta chains below all came from one sample that was sequenced in a study of blood T cells in healthy people across ages (dated by TCRdb to between 2015 and 2017). Library method: 5' RACE. The instrument was an Illumina HiSeq 2500. A second PCR of about 7 to 12 cycles was run with a J-beta primer mix and a sample-barcoded 5' primer. The public reads were reprocessed in TCRdb via fastp at Q25 and MiXCR, keeping in-frame beta chains. Merged by CDR3 protein, the rows form single entries marked with the most common genes and DNA. The sample includes under 2,000,000 distinct CDR3 sequences, with around 50% observed a single time. In total, the top ten clones hold about 2.1% of the sample. Sample: blood. The origin of the receptors is a woman aged 35 to 49 in good health.

In its sample, this clonotype was seen a few times. The J gene is TRBJ2-7, the V gene TRBV7-6; 8 bases match TRBD2. Germline CDR1 SGHVS, CDR2 FNYEAQ. The ends lost 5 bases at V and 2 bases at J; junction bases unmatched: 14. The CDR3 is 17 amino acids. The DNA of the CDR3 is TGTGCCAGCAGCCCTGAGTTCGGCGGGGGGCCCACCTACGAGCAGTACTTC. Translated: CASSPEFGGGPTYEQYF.

To note about this clonotype: The junction departs from the called germline gene at one end, perhaps through a read error. The rearrangement uses TRBV13 and TRBJ1-2; D not certain. The CDR3 has 13 amino acids. The germline CDR1 and CDR2 sequences are PRHDT and FYEKMQ (reference sequence). The CDR3 here is CAGSRPGFYGYTF. Written as DNA, the CDR3 is TGTGCCGGCAGCCGACCAGGCTTCTATGGCTACACCTTC.

The V gene is TRBV12-3 or TRBV12-4, the J gene TRBJ1-6, with a weak D call TRBD1 (5 bases). The CDR3 consists of 17 residues. The V and J ends lost 3 bases and 10 bases respectively, with 22 bases between them. Written as DNA, the CDR3 is TGTGCCAGCAGTTTCCGGGGACGGGGCAGGGCGTCCTCACCCCTCCACTTT. Encoded protein: CASSFRGRGRASSPLHF.

The CDR3 loop is CASSRLRGGTEAFF. In nucleotides, the CDR3 is TGTGCCAGCAGCCGCCTCAGGGGGGGGACTGAAGCTTTCTTT. The V call is TRBV7-2, the J call TRBJ1-1, with 7 bases aligning to TRBD1. V lost 5 bases, J lost 5 bases, and 8 bases stayed unmatched. The CDR3 runs to 14 residues. CDR1 is SGHTA and CDR2 is FQGNSA in the germline V gene.

In its sample, this clonotype was seen a few times. This chain joins TRBV5-5 and TRBJ2-3; D is perhaps TRBD1 (6 bases). There are 15 residues in the CDR3. Between the trimmed V and J ends, which lost 0 bases and 5 bases, there was a span of 13 bases. Germline V gene sequence: CDR1 SGHKS, CDR2 YYEKEE (reference sequence). In nucleotides, the CDR3 is TGTGCCAGCAGCTTGGGGGGGCCTGGTGGAGATACGCAGTATTTT. Its protein product is CASSLGGPGGDTQYF.

On this clonotype itself: A much more abundant neighbour one base away suggests this may be a read error. The chain recombines TRBV29-1 with TRBJ2-6; the match to TRBD2 covers 9 bases. The germline gives CDR1 SQVTM, CDR2 ANQGSEA. This CDR3 spans 18 amino acids. The CDR3 sequence: CSVEEWLAGNSEANVLTF. Here the CDR3 DNA reads TGCAGCGTTGAAGAGTGGCTAGCGGGGAACTCTGAGGCCAACGTCCTGACTTTC.

This clonotype was counted once. An end of the junction does not agree with germline; a read error may underlie this. The V and J genes are TRBV4-3 and TRBJ2-5; TRBD2 is a possible D gene (6 bases). The CDR3 totals 16 residues. CDR1 is LGHNA and CDR2 is YSLEER in the germline V gene. CDR3 nucleotide sequence: TGCGCCAGCAGCCAAGACGGGCGGGGCCGCCAAGGGACCCAGTACTTC. Translated, it gives CASSQDGRGRQGTQYF.

This clonotype came up many times. The chain links TRBV6-5 to TRBJ2-3, with no clear D. CDR3 length: 14 amino acids. V was trimmed by 5 bases and J by 0 bases, leaving 9 bases between them. The germline V gene encodes CDR1 MNHEY and CDR2 SVGAGI. The chain's CDR3 is CASSPSRSTDTQYF. The CDR3 DNA follows: TGTGCCAGCAGTCCCTCGAGAAGCACAGATACGCAGTATTTT.

The CDR3 region has the DNA TGCGCCAGCTTTCGGACGACAGCCCTCCAAGAGACCCAGTACTTC. This translates into CASFRTTALQETQYF. V is TRBV5-1 and J is TRBJ2-5; tentative D call: TRBD1 (5 bases). This CDR3 comprises 15 residues. In germline, CDR1 is SGHRS, CDR2 YFSETQ. V was clipped by 7 bases and J by 1 base, with 17 bases between them. Full variable domain (outside the CDR3, taken from reference TRBV5-1 and TRBJ2-5): KAGVTQTPRYLIKTRGQQVTLSCSPISGHRSVSWYQQTPGQGLQFLFEYFSETQRNKGNFPGRFSGRQFSNSRSEMNVSTLELGDSALYLCASFRTTALQETQYFGPGTRLLVL.

The chain joins TRBV3-1 to TRBJ1-5, with a weak D call TRBD1 (6 bases). The CDR3 consists of 16 residues. CDR1 and CDR2 from the germline V gene are LGHDT and YNNKEL (reference sequence). V lost 4 bases, J lost 3 bases, and 16 bases lay in between. The CDR3 nucleotides are TGTGCCAGCAGCCCAGGGGACGGAGCCCCCAATCAGCCCCAGCATTTT. Translation: CASSPGDGAPNQPQHF.

The J gene is TRBJ1-6, the V gene TRBV12-3 or TRBV12-4; 7 bases line up with TRBD1. After removal of 5 bases from V and 9 bases from J, the junction contained 4 bases not matched to a gene. The length of the CDR3 is 13 residues. The CDR3 nucleotides read TGTGCCAGCAGTCGGGACAGCTCTTCACCCCTCCACTTT. Its translation: CASSRDSSSPLHF.

This clonotype showed up just a few times. The chain joins TRBV4-2 to TRBJ2-7, with D possibly TRBD1 on 6 matching bases. Germline lookup yields CDR1 LGHNA and CDR2 YNFKEQ. The CDR3 totals 15 residues. The V end lost 0 bases, the J end lost 2 bases, and 11 bases lay between the germline ends. CDR3 sequence (DNA): TGTGCCAGCAGCCAAGATGCGGACAGCACCTACGAGCAGTACTTC. As protein: CASSQDADSTYEQYF.